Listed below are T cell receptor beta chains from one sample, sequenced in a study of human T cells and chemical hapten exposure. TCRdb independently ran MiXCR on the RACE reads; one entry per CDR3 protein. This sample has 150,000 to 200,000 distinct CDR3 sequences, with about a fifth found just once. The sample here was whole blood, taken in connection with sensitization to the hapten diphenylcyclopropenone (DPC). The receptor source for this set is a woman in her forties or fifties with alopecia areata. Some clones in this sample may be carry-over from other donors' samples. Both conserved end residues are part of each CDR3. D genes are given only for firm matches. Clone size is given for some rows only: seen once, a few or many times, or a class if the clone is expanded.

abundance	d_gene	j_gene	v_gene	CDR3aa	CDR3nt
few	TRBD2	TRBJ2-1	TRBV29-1	CSVEPSGSWGEQFF	TGCAGCGTTGAGCCTAGCGGGAGTTGGGGTGAGCAGTTCTTC
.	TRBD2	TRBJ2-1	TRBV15	CATSRDSGSYEQFF	TGTGCCACCAGCAGAGATAGCGGGAGTTATGAGCAGTTCTTC
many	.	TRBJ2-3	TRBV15	CATSRERGGDTQYF	TGTGCCACCAGCAGAGAACGCGGTGGAGATACGCAGTATTTT
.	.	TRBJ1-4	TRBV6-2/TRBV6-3	CASSQPPGHEKLFF	TGTGCCAGCAGCCAGCCCCCGGGCCATGAAAAACTGTTTTTT
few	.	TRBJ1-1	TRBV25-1	CASSDSLRFTEAFF	TGTGCCAGCAGTGATAGTTTAAGGTTCACTGAAGCTTTCTTT
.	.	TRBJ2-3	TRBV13	CASSHRRGADTQYF	TGTGCCAGCAGCCATCGACGGGGCGCAGATACGCAGTATTTT
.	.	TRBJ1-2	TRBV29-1	CSVEYFRGYTF	TGCAGCGTTGAGTATTTCCGGGGCTACACCTTC
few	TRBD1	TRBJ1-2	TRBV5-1	CASREQGAVYGYTF	TGCGCCAGCAGGGAACAGGGGGCAGTTTATGGCTACACCTTC
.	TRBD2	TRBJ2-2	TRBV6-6	CASSPSGLAGGLDTGELFF	TGTGCCAGCAGTCCATCGGGACTAGCGGGAGGGTTGGACACCGGGGAGCTGTTTTTT
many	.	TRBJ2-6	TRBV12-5	CASGPMANVLTF	TGTGCTAGTGGTCCAATGGCCAACGTCCTGACTTTC
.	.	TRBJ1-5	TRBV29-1	CSVGGDWGQPQHF	TGCAGCGTTGGGGGGGATTGGGGTCAGCCCCAGCATTTT
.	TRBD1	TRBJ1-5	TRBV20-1	CSVRRQGSGNQPQHF	TGCAGTGTTCGGAGACAGGGGTCGGGCAATCAGCCCCAGCATTTT
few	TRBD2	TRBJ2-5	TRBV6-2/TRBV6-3	CASSSSGTSAKETQYF	TGTGCCAGCAGTTCCTCCGGGACTAGCGCAAAAGAGACCCAGTACTTC
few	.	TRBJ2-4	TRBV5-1	CASSLGGTATFSIQYF	TGCGCCAGCAGCTTGGGCGGGACAGCTACTTTCAGCATTCAGTACTTC
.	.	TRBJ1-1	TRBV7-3	CASSSGPRASGAFF	TGTGCCAGCAGCTCGGGACCGCGCGCTTCTGGGGCTTTCTTT
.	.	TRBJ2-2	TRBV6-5	CASSSLTGELFF	TGTGCCAGCAGTAGTCTCACCGGGGAGCTGTTTTTT
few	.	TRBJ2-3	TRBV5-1	CASSPEGGSTDTQYF	TGCGCCAGCAGCCCGGAGGGGGGGTCCACAGATACGCAGTATTTT
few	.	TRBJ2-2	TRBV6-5	CASSRDMATGELFF	TGTGCCAGCAGCCGGGACATGGCCACCGGGGAGCTGTTTTTT
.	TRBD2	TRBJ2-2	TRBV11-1	CASSLVAGAAGELFF	TGTGCCAGCAGCTTAGTAGCGGGAGCGGCCGGGGAGCTGTTTTTT
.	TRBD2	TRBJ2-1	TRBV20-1	CSAPNPGGGSYNEQFF	TGCAGTGCTCCCAATCCGGGAGGGGGCTCCTACAATGAGCAGTTCTTC
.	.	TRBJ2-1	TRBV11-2	CASSLRGAGNEQFF	TGTGCCAGCAGCTTAAGGGGAGCGGGTAATGAGCAGTTCTTC
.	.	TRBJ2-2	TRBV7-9	CASSPLANTGELFF	TGTGCCAGCAGCCCCCTAGCGAACACCGGGGAGCTGTTTTTT
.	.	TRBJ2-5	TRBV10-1	CASKCGAVAAQETQYF	TGCGCCAGCAAGTGCGGGGCTGTAGCGGCCCAAGAGACCCAGTACTTC
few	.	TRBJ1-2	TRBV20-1	CSASGRSGDIHTF	TGCAGTGCTAGCGGGAGGTCCGGGGACATCCACACCTTC
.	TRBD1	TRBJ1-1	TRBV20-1	CSATTTGTEAFF	TGCAGTGCTACAACGACAGGGACTGAAGCTTTCTTT
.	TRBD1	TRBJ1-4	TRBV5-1	CASSSTGGSEKLFF	TGCGCCAGCAGCTCGACAGGGGGAAGTGAAAAACTGTTTTTT
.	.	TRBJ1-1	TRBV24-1	CATSDLAEGMNTEAFF	TGTGCCACCAGTGATTTGGCGGAGGGCATGAACACTGAAGCTTTCTTT
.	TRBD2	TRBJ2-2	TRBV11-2	CASSLASGRTGELFF	TGTGCCAGCAGCTTGGCTAGCGGAAGAACCGGGGAGCTGTTTTTT
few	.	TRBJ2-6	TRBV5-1	CASTTGQGSSGANVLTF	TGCGCCAGCACAACGGGGCAGGGCTCCTCTGGGGCCAACGTCCTGACTTTC
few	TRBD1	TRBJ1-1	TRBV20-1	CSASPGQGKNTEAFF	TGCAGTGCTAGCCCCGGACAGGGAAAGAACACTGAAGCTTTCTTT
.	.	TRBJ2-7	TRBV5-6	CASSLAKFGSLYEQYF	TGTGCCAGCAGCTTGGCCAAATTCGGGTCCCTCTACGAGCAGTACTTC
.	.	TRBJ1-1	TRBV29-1	CSARHLNTEAFF	TGCAGCGCTCGACACCTGAACACTGAAGCTTTCTTT
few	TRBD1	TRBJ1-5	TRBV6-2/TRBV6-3	CASTNTGVQPQHF	TGTGCCAGCACCAATACAGGGGTTCAGCCCCAGCATTTT
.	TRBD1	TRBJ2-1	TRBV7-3	CASSLDPTGGTEQFF	TGTGCCAGCAGCCTCGACCCGACAGGGGGAACTGAGCAGTTCTTC
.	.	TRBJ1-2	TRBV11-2	CASSPGAYGYTF	TGTGCCAGCAGCCCCGGTGCCTATGGCTACACCTTC
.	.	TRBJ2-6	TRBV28	CASRDSSGANVLTF	TGTGCCAGCAGGGACAGCTCTGGGGCCAACGTCCTGACTTTC
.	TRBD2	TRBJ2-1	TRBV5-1	CASSLGTSGILYNEQFF	TGCGCCAGCAGCTTGGGGACTAGCGGGATACTATACAATGAGCAGTTCTTC
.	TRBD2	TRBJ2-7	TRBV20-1	CSARVGTTAQYF	TGCAGTGCTAGAGTTGGGACTACCGCGCAGTACTTC
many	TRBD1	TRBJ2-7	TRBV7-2	CASSLTGDRGINEQYF	TGTGCCAGCAGCTTAACTGGTGACAGGGGTATTAACGAGCAGTACTTC
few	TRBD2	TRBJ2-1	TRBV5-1	CASSLAPSGRASYNEQFF	TGCGCCAGCAGCTTGGCCCCTAGCGGGAGGGCATCCTACAATGAGCAGTTCTTC
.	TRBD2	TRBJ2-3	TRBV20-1	CSASASGRDGGTDTQYF	TGCAGTGCTAGTGCTAGCGGGAGGGATGGGGGCACAGATACGCAGTATTTT
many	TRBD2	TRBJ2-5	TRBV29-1	CSVGASGETQYF	TGCAGCGTTGGGGCTAGCGGTGAGACCCAGTACTTC
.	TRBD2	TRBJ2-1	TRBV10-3	CAISDRTSGRSYNEQFF	TGTGCCATCAGTGACCGGACTAGCGGGAGATCCTACAATGAGCAGTTCTTC
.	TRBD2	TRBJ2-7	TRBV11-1	CASSLGLAAPNEQYF	TGTGCCAGCAGCTTAGGACTAGCGGCCCCAAACGAGCAGTACTTC
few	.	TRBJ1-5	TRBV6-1	CASSEGLGNQPQHF	TGTGCCAGCAGTGAGGGGTTAGGCAATCAGCCCCAGCATTTT
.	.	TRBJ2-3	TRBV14	CASSQVPDTQYF	TGTGCCAGCAGCCAAGTACCAGATACGCAGTATTTT
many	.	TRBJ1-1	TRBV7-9	CASSLMGDTEAFF	TGTGCCAGCAGCTTAATGGGGGACACTGAAGCTTTCTTT
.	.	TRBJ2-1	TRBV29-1	CSVRNRDGWGVRGNEQFF	TGCAGCGTCAGAAATAGGGACGGTTGGGGTGTGAGGGGCAATGAGCAGTTCTTC
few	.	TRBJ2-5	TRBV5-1	CASSLALVQETQYF	TGCGCCAGCAGCTTGGCACTTGTTCAAGAGACCCAGTACTTC
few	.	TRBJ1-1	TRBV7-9	CASSLAQAGTEAFF	TGTGCCAGCAGCTTAGCGCAGGCGGGTACTGAAGCTTTCTTT
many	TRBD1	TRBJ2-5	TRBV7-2	CASSPGQGREETQYF	TGTGCCAGCAGCCCCGGACAGGGGAGAGAAGAGACCCAGTACTTC
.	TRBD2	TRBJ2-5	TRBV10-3	CAISGGLEETQYF	TGTGCCATCAGCGGAGGACTAGAGGAGACCCAGTACTTC
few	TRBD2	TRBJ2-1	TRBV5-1	CASSLALAGANNEQFF	TGCGCCAGCAGCTTGGCATTAGCGGGGGCTAACAATGAGCAGTTCTTC